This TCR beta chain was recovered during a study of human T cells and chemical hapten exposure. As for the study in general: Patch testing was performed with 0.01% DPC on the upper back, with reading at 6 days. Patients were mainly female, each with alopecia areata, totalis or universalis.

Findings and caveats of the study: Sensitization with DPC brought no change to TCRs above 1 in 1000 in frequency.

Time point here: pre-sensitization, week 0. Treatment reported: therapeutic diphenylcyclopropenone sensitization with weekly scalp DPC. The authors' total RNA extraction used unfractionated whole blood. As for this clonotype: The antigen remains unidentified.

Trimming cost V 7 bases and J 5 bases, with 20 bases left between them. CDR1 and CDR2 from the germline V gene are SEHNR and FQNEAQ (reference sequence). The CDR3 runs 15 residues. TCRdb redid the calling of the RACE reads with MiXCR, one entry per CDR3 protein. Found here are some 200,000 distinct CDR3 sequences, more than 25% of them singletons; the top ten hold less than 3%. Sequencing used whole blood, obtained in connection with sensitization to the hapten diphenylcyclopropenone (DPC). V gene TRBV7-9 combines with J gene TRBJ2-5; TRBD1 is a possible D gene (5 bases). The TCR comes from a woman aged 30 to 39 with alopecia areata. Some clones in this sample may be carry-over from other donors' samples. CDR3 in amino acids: CASNSDISGQETQYF. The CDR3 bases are TGTGCCAGCAACTCCGATATTTCAGGGCAGGAGACCCAGTACTTC.